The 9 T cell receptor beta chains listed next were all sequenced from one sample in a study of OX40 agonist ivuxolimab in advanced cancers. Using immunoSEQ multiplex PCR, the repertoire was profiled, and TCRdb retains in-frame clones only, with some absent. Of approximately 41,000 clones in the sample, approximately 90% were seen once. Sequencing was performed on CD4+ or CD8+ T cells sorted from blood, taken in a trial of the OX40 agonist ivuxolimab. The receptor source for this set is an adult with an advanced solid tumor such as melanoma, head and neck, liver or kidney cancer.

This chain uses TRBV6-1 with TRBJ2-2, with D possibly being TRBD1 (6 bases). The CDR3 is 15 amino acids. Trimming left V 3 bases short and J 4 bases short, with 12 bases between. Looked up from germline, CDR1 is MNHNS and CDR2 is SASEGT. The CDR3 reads CASSDRQESTGELFF. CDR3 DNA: TGTGCCAGCAGTGATCGACAGGAAAGCACCGGGGAGCTGTTTTTT.

Here the CDR3 reads CASSTRREAFF. The CDR3 coding sequence is TGTGCCAGCAGCACCCGTCGGGAAGCTTTCTTT. V and J are TRBV7-2 and TRBJ1-1; no definite D call. With 5 bases removed from V and 8 bases from J, the gap between germline ends came to 9 bases. CDR1 is SGHTA, CDR2 FQGNSA, per germline. The CDR3 length is 11 residues.

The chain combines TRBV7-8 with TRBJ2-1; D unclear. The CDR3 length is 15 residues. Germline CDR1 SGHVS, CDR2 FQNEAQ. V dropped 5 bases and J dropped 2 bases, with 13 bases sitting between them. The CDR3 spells CASSLDTGPYNEQFF. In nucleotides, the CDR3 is TGTGCCAGCAGCCTCGACACCGGACCCTACAATGAGCAGTTCTTC.

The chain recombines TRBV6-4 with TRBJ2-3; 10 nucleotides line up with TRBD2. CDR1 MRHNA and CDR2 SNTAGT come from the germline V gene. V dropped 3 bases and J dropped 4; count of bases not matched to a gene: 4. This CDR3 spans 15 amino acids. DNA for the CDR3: TGTGCCAGCAGTGAGTCTAGCGGGAGTCCAGATACGCAGTATTTT. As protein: CASSESSGSPDTQYF.

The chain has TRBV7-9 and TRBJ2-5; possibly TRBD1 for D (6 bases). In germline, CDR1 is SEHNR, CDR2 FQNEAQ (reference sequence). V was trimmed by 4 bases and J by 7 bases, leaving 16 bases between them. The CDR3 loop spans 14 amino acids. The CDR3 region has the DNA TGTGCCAGCAGCTCGTATTCCGGGACAAGGACCCAGTACTTC. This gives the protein CASSSYSGTRTQYF.

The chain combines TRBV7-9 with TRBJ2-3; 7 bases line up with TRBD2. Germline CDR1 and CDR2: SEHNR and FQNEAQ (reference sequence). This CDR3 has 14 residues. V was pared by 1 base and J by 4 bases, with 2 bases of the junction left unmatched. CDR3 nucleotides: TGTGCCAGCAGCTTAGGGACTAGACCAGATACGCAGTATTTT. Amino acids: CASSLGTRPDTQYF.

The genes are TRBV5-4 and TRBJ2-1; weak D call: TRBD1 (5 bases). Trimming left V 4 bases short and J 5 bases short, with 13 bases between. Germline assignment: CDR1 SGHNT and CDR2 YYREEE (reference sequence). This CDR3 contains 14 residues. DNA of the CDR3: TGTGCCAGCAGCGGGTGGGGCAGAGACAATGAGCAGTTCTTC. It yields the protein CASSGWGRDNEQFF.

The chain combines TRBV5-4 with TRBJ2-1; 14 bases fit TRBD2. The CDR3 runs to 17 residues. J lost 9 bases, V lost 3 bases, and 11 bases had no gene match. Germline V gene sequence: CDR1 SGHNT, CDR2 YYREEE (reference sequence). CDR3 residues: CASSSGGTSGSLSEQFF. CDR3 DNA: TGTGCCAGCAGCTCAGGCGGGACTAGCGGGAGCCTGAGTGAGCAGTTCTTC. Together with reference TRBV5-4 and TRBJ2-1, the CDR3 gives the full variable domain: ETGVTQSPTHLIKTRGQQVTLRCSSQSGHNTVSWYQQALGQGPQFIFQYYREEENGRGNFPPRFSGLQFPNYSSELNVNALELDDSALYLCASSSGGTSGSLSEQFFGPGTRLTVL.

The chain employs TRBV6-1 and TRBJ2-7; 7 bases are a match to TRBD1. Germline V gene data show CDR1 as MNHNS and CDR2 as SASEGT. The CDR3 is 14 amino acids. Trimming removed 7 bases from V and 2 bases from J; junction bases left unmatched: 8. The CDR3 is CASIRQGLPYEQYF. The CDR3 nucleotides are TGTGCCAGCATCAGACAGGGCCTACCCTACGAGCAGTACTTC.